This T cell receptor beta chain was found in a study of blood T cell repertoires in COVID-19. This clone has just a few counts. The repertoire was sequenced with immunoSEQ multiplex PCR; TCRdb's copy has only in-frame clones and lacks some. The table lists approximately 290,000 clones, 65% to 85% of them singletons. The V gene's germline CDR1 is KGHSH and CDR2 LQKENI. V was trimmed by 6 bases and J by 2 bases, leaving 15 bases between them. This CDR3 spans 15 amino acids. The origin of this receptor is a person aged 65-85 years with COVID-19, enrolled during active disease. The specimen was peripheral blood. The V and J genes are TRBV18 and TRBJ2-3; tentatively, D is TRBD2 (7 bases). The CDR3 is CASSEVGGHTDTQYF. CDR3 DNA sequence: TGTGCCAGCTCCGAAGTGGGGGGGCACACAGATACGCAGTATTTT.